The 21 T cell receptor beta chains listed next were all sequenced from one sample in a study of CD8+ T cells in alopecia areata. In each case, RNA was isolated and then reverse transcribed into cDNA as the sequencing template. The method was immunoSEQ multiplex PCR; TCRdb's version includes in-frame clones alone and lacks a portion of them. The sample yields approximately 150,000 clones, approximately 56% seen once. Input material: CD8+ T cells sorted from blood. The receptors shown here come from a human donor in good health.

The CDR3 DNA reads as TGCAGCGTTTGGCTGGGCCTGAAACCGGGCTACACCTTC. This encodes CSVWLGLKPGYTF. The chain has TRBV29-1 and TRBJ1-2; D unresolved. The CDR3 length is 13 residues. V dropped 5 bases and J dropped 8 bases, with 18 bases sitting between them. Germline CDR1 reads SQVTM; CDR2 reads ANQGSEA.

The V and J genes are TRBV15 and TRBJ2-1; TRBD2 matches at 10 bases. Germline assignment: CDR1 LNHNV and CDR2 YYDKDF (reference sequence). The CDR3 sequence is 17 residues long. V was pared by 0 bases and J by 0 bases, with 2 bases of the junction left unmatched. The CDR3 bases are TGTGCCACCAGCAGAGAGGGACTAGCGAGCTCCTACAATGAGCAGTTCTTC. As protein: CATSREGLASSYNEQFF. The whole variable domain, filled in from reference TRBV15 and TRBJ2-1, reads DAMVIQNPRYQVTQFGKPVTLSCSQTLNHNVMYWYQQKSSQAPKLLFHYYDKDFNNEADTPDNFQSRRPNTSFCFLDIRSPGLGDTAMYLCATSREGLASSYNEQFFGPGTRLTVL.

This clone showed up just a few times. The J gene is TRBJ2-7, the V gene TRBV7-9, with D possibly matching TRBD2 (6 bases). The CDR3 runs to 15 residues. V gave up 6 bases and J gave up 0 bases, with 15 bases separating them. Per germline, CDR1 SEHNR and CDR2 FQNEAQ (reference sequence). This CDR3 reads CASRGTGTHSYEQYF. CDR3 sequence (DNA): TGTGCCAGCAGAGGTACCGGGACTCACTCCTACGAGCAGTACTTC.

This clone was seen just once. Other nucleotide sequences in the sample specify the same CDR3. The chain uses TRBV29-1 and TRBJ1-2, with D possibly being TRBD1 (5 bases). Germline values: CDR1 SQVTM, CDR2 ANQGSEA. Deletions cut 6 bases from V and 3 bases from J, with 11 bases between. CDR3 length: 12 residues. The CDR3 protein is CSVEARDYGYTF. CDR3 coding DNA: TGCAGCGTAGAGGCCAGGGACTATGGCTACACCTTC.

V usage is TRBV29-1 and J usage is TRBJ2-6, with D uncertain. The CDR3 spans 14 residues. Trimming pared 2 bases from V and 0 bases from J, leaving 5 bases between. Germline CDR1 SQVTM, CDR2 ANQGSEA. The CDR3 spells CSVESSSGANVLTF. As DNA, the CDR3 is TGCAGCGTTGAATCTAGCTCTGGGGCCAACGTCCTGACTTTC.

Only a few counts were recorded for this clone. The rearrangement joins TRBV9 to TRBJ1-5, with 8 bases that match TRBD1. CDR1 and CDR2 from the germline V gene are SGDLS and YYNGEE. The CDR3 covers 15 residues. With V trimmed by 2 bases and J by 9 bases, 10 bases remained unmatched. The CDR3 coding sequence is TGTGCCAGCAGCGTTGGACAGGGACCTAACTCGCCCCAGCATTTT. It specifies CASSVGQGPNSPQHF.

This clone was picked up a small number of times. The rearrangement links TRBV7-9 to TRBJ2-4; D is uncertain. CDR3 length: 15 residues. From germline, CDR1 is SEHNR and CDR2 FQNEAQ (reference sequence). The V gene lost 4 bases and the J gene lost 1 base, with 11 bases spanning the gap. CDR3 residues: CASSSFSPAKNIQYF. CDR3 nucleotides: TGTGCCAGCAGCTCTTTTAGTCCCGCCAAAAACATTCAGTACTTC.

Only one count was recorded for this clone. The rearrangement joins TRBV11-2 to TRBJ1-1, with 7 bases that match TRBD1. V gave up 7 bases and J gave up 1 base; unmatched junction bases: 6. There are 14 residues in the CDR3. Germline CDR1 reads SGHAT; CDR2 reads FQNNGV. The CDR3 sequence: CASNEGGRNTEAFF. The CDR3, as DNA: TGTGCCAGCAACGAAGGGGGCAGGAACACTGAAGCTTTCTTT.

The chain carries TRBV25-1 and TRBJ2-1, with 12 bases fitting TRBD2. This CDR3 has 14 residues. The germline V gene encodes CDR1 MGHDK and CDR2 SYGVNS. J was trimmed by 4 bases and V by 7 bases; bases with no gene match: 2. The CDR3: CASTGLAGYNEQFF. The CDR3 DNA reads TGTGCCAGCACCGGACTAGCGGGGTACAATGAGCAGTTCTTC.

The chain couples TRBV11-3 to TRBJ2-1; 8 bases line up with TRBD2. Germline V gene data show CDR1 as SGHNT and CDR2 as YENEEA. The CDR3 sequence is 16 residues long. Trimming took 4 bases from V and 5 from J; bases not matched to a gene: 10. CDR3 loop: CASSSQFGSGDNEQFF. The CDR3 region has the DNA TGTGCCAGCAGCTCCCAGTTTGGTAGCGGGGACAATGAGCAGTTCTTC. The full variable domain, rest sourced from reference TRBV11-3 and TRBJ2-1, is EAGVVQSPRYKIIEKKQPVAFWCNPISGHNTLYWYLQNLGQGPELLIRYENEEAVDDSQLPKDRFSAERLKGVDSTLKIQPAELGDSAVYLCASSSQFGSGDNEQFFGPGTRLTVL.

The gene calls are TRBV5-1 and TRBJ2-1; TRBD2 might be the D (6 bases). V gave up 0 bases and J gave up 4 bases, with 11 bases separating them. The germline gives CDR1 SGHRS, CDR2 YFSETQ. The CDR3 loop spans 15 amino acids. CDR3 in amino acids: CASSLEVAAYNEQFF. CDR3 nucleotides: TGCGCCAGCAGCTTGGAGGTAGCGGCGTACAATGAGCAGTTCTTC.

This clone was counted only a few times. The chain combines TRBV29-1 with TRBJ1-2, with a possible D match to TRBD1 (5 bases). The germline V gene has CDR1 SQVTM and CDR2 ANQGSEA. The V end lost 0 bases, the J end lost 5 bases, and 16 bases lay between the germline ends. The CDR3 loop spans 15 amino acids. This chain's CDR3 is CSVEDSGRLIYGYTF. The CDR3 region has the DNA TGCAGCGTTGAAGATTCAGGGAGACTGATTTATGGCTACACCTTC.

J is TRBJ2-1 and V is TRBV10-3; 8 bases fit TRBD2. J lost 3 bases, V lost 9 bases, and 7 bases had no gene match. The germline CDR1 and CDR2 sequences are ENHRY and SYGVKD. There are 14 residues in the CDR3. The CDR3 sequence is CAIGLTSGYNEQFF. The CDR3 coding sequence is TGTGCCATAGGGCTCACTAGCGGCTACAATGAGCAGTTCTTC.

The chain employs TRBV5-4 and TRBJ2-7; 15 positions match TRBD2. V lost 4 bases, J lost 2 bases, and 4 bases stayed unmatched. This CDR3 has 16 residues. Germline CDR1 reads SGHNT; CDR2 reads YYREEE (reference sequence). In DNA form, the CDR3 reads TGTGCCAGCAGCCCCCGGACTAGCGGGAGGGCCTACGAGCAGTACTTC. Translation gives CASSPRTSGRAYEQYF. Together with reference TRBV5-4 and TRBJ2-7, the CDR3 gives the full variable domain: ETGVTQSPTHLIKTRGQQVTLRCSSQSGHNTVSWYQQALGQGPQFIFQYYREEENGRGNFPPRFSGLQFPNYSSELNVNALELDDSALYLCASSPRTSGRAYEQYFGPGTRLTVT.

This chain uses TRBV5-4 with TRBJ2-7; 12 positions match TRBD2. The CDR3 contains 15 residues. The V segment lost 4 bases and the J segment 3 bases; nucleotides outside the gene matches: 5. Looked up from germline, CDR1 is SGHNT and CDR2 is YYREEE (reference sequence). The CDR3: CASSASSGRGYEQYF. As DNA, the CDR3 is TGTGCCAGCAGCGCGTCTAGCGGGAGGGGCTACGAGCAGTACTTC.

J is TRBJ1-1 and V is TRBV9; D might be TRBD1 (6 bases). From germline, CDR1 is SGDLS and CDR2 YYNGEE. The ends were cut back, 4 bases at V and 7 bases at J, with 17 bases in the middle. This CDR3 region has 14 residues. The chain's CDR3 is CASSPTGTPNEAFF. DNA of the CDR3: TGTGCCAGCAGCCCGACCGGGACACCTAATGAAGCTTTCTTT.

The chain joins TRBV7-9 to TRBJ2-5; no clear D. The germline V gene encodes CDR1 SEHNR and CDR2 FQNEAQ (reference sequence). CDR3 length: 12 residues. The V gene lost 1 base and the J gene lost 10 bases, with 10 bases spanning the gap. CDR3 DNA: TGTGCCAGCAGCTTAGAGGATTTCGGCCAGTACTTC. Protein product: CASSLEDFGQYF. The full variable domain, in which reference TRBV7-9 and TRBJ2-5 provide the parts outside the CDR3, is DTGVSQNPRHKITKRGQNVTFRCDPISEHNRLYWYRQTLGQGPEFLTYFQNEAQLEKSRLLSDRFSAERPKGSFSTLEIQRTEQGDSAMYLCASSLEDFGQYFGPGTRLLVL.

The chain recombines TRBV2 with TRBJ2-5, with TRBD2 as a possible D gene (5 bases). This CDR3 contains 13 residues. The V and J ends lost 2 bases and 3 bases respectively, with 7 bases between them. From germline, CDR1 is SNHLY and CDR2 FYNNEI. The CDR3: CASSEIGKETQYF. CDR3 nucleotide sequence: TGTGCCAGCAGTGAAATCGGGAAAGAGACCCAGTACTTC.

The chain combines TRBV19 with TRBJ2-3, with TRBD2 matching 11 bases. The CDR3 covers 16 residues. V lost 5 bases and J lost 1; bases outside the gene matches: 5. Germline CDR1 is LNHDA and CDR2 is SQIVND (reference sequence). The CDR3 here is CASSPIAGGGTDTQYF. CDR3 bases: TGTGCCAGTAGTCCTATAGCGGGAGGGGGCACAGATACGCAGTATTTT. Full variable domain (rest looked up from reference TRBV19 and TRBJ2-3): DGGITQSPKYLFRKEGQNVTLSCEQNLNHDAMYWYRQDPGQGLRLIYYSQIVNDFQKGDIAEGYSVSREKKESFPLTVTSAQKNPTAFYLCASSPIAGGGTDTQYFGPGTRLTVL.

This clone was recorded a few times. The CDR3 protein is CASLDRGWNQPQHF. In DNA form, the CDR3 reads TGTGCCAGCTTGGACAGGGGGTGGAATCAGCCCCAGCATTTT. The chain links TRBV6-1 to TRBJ1-5; TRBD1 matches at 10 bases. Per the germline V gene, CDR1 is MNHNS and CDR2 is SASEGT. The CDR3 covers 14 residues. V shed 8 bases, J shed 4 bases, and the junction held 5 bases outside the gene matches.

This clone has only a few counts. The rearrangement joins TRBV11-2 to TRBJ2-3; 9 bases fit TRBD1. Looked up from germline, CDR1 is SGHAT and CDR2 is FQNNGV. The CDR3 runs 14 residues. The junction had 4 bases not matched to a gene; V was cut back by 5 bases and J by 4 bases. The CDR3 DNA reads as TGTGCCAGCAGCATCTACAGGGGGCCAGATACGCAGTATTTT. Translating it yields CASSIYRGPDTQYF.